This TCR beta chain appears in the sequencing data of a study of blood T cell repertoires in COVID-19. The germline CDR1 and CDR2 sequences are SEHNR and FQNEAQ (reference sequence). The V and J ends lost 4 bases and 3 bases respectively, with 13 bases between them. The CDR3 consists of 14 residues. Generated by immunoSEQ multiplex PCR, the TCRdb table keeps only in-frame clones and is missing some. Of 60,000 to 85,000 clones listed, approximately 79% were seen once; the top ten hold roughly 6%. The sample comprised peripheral blood. The gene calls are TRBV7-9 and TRBJ2-7; D may be TRBD1 (5 bases). This TCR was recovered from an older woman with acute or convalescent COVID-19. CDR3 sequence: CASSSLDRLYEQYF. The CDR3 nucleotides are TGTGCCAGCAGCTCCTTAGACAGACTCTACGAGCAGTACTTC.